This is a list of T cell receptor beta chains from one sample in a study of regulatory dendritic cells for organ transplantation. Sequencing used immunoSEQ multiplex PCR; TCRdb keeps in-frame clones, though not all of them. The repertoire holds fewer than 40,000 clones, with about 89% as singletons. The source material was naive CD4+ T cells from blood. Receptor source: a human donor in good health. Both conserved end residues are part of each CDR3. The order of the fields is D gene, clone size, J gene, V gene, CDR3 protein, CDR3 DNA. The D gene is left open where the match is weak. Some rows mark clone size as missing; the rest say once, few, many or name a class of expanded clone.

>-|-|TRBJ1-1|TRBV4-1
CASSQGLMPRADTEAFF
TGCGCCAGCAGCCAAGGTCTAATGCCCAGGGCGGACACTGAAGCTTTCTTT
>TRBD1|-|TRBJ1-4|TRBV7-9
CASSSLTGTADEKLFF
TGTGCCAGCAGCTCACTAACCGGGACAGCGGATGAAAAACTGTTTTTT
>TRBD2|-|TRBJ2-1|TRBV5-1
CASSRATSGRGDEQFF
TGCGCCAGCAGCCGCGCAACTAGCGGGAGAGGCGATGAGCAGTTCTTC
>-|-|TRBJ2-3|TRBV2
CASSELRSTDTQYF
TGTGCCAGCAGTGAACTGAGGAGCACAGATACGCAGTATTTT
>-|-|TRBJ1-2|TRBV9
CASSPQVGSNGYTF
TGTGCCAGCAGCCCTCAGGTGGGGTCAAACGGCTACACCTTC
>TRBD1|-|TRBJ2-1|TRBV11-2
CASSLAGGADEQFF
TGTGCCAGCAGCTTAGCAGGGGGCGCGGATGAGCAGTTCTTC
>-|-|TRBJ2-7|TRBV21-1
CASSILAGDDYEQYF
TGTGCCAGCAGCATCTTAGCGGGGGACGACTACGAGCAGTACTTC
>TRBD2|-|TRBJ2-1|TRBV25-1
CASSEWTSGRPNEQFF
TGTGCCAGCAGTGAATGGACTAGCGGGAGACCCAATGAGCAGTTCTTC
>-|-|TRBJ2-3|TRBV2
CASSLTTPGDTQYF
TGTGCCAGCAGTTTGACCACCCCCGGAGATACGCAGTATTTT
>-|-|TRBJ2-1|TRBV6-5
CASSSDRSSYNEQFF
TGTGCCAGCAGTTCCGACAGGAGCTCCTACAATGAGCAGTTCTTC
>-|-|TRBJ1-2|TRBV10-3
CAISENTDFNYGYTF
TGTGCCATCAGTGAGAACACCGATTTTAACTATGGCTACACCTTC
>-|-|TRBJ2-3|TRBV7-8
CASSLNGYGGSTDTQYF
TGTGCCAGCAGCTTAAATGGGTATGGGGGTAGCACAGATACGCAGTATTTT
>TRBD1|-|TRBJ2-5|TRBV27
CASSLQGAETQYF
TGTGCCAGCAGTTTACAGGGGGCCGAGACCCAGTACTTC
>TRBD2|-|TRBJ2-7|TRBV28
CASTPSGSGTYEQYF
TGTGCCAGCACCCCTAGCGGGAGTGGGACCTACGAGCAGTACTTC
>TRBD2|-|TRBJ2-3|TRBV11-2
CASNSLAGGITDTQYF
TGTGCCAGCAACTCACTAGCGGGAGGCATCACAGATACGCAGTATTTT
>TRBD1|-|TRBJ2-2|TRBV19
CASIPRPGGTGELFF
TGTGCCAGTATCCCGCGCCCAGGGGGCACCGGGGAGCTGTTTTTT
>TRBD2|-|TRBJ2-5|TRBV28
CASSLLGGREETQYF
TGTGCCAGCAGTTTACTAGGCGGGAGGGAAGAGACCCAGTACTTC
>TRBD1|-|TRBJ2-7|TRBV6-5
CASSQDRGYEQYF
TGTGCCAGCAGTCAGGACAGGGGTTACGAGCAGTACTTC
>TRBD2|-|TRBJ2-3|TRBV18
CASSPTPGLQPDTQYF
TGTGCCAGCTCACCCACGCCGGGACTACAACCAGATACGCAGTATTTT
>-|-|TRBJ2-1|TRBV21-1
CASSKISRTGGRSYNEQFF
TGTGCCAGCAGCAAAATCTCCAGGACGGGGGGGCGGTCCTACAATGAGCAGTTCTTC
>TRBD1|-|TRBJ2-7|TRBV28
CASTPGQGPNYEQYF
TGTGCCAGCACCCCCGGACAGGGCCCGAATTACGAGCAGTACTTC
>-|-|TRBJ1-2|TRBV19
CASSYQAGGGYTF
TGTGCCAGTAGTTATCAGGCAGGTGGTGGCTACACCTTC
>-|-|TRBJ1-1|TRBV6-6
CASSYEQRNTEAFF
TGTGCCAGCAGTTACGAACAGCGGAACACTGAAGCTTTCTTT
>-|once|TRBJ2-7|TRBV3-2
CASSYEQYF
TGTGCCAGCAGCTACGAGCAGTACTTC
>-|-|TRBJ2-2|TRBV5-5
CASSRSQGYTGELFF
TGTGCCAGCAGCAGGTCACAGGGATACACCGGGGAGCTGTTTTTT
>-|-|TRBJ2-5|TRBV7-3
CASSWTRGARETQYF
TGTGCCAGCAGCTGGACGAGGGGAGCGAGAGAGACCCAGTACTTC
>-|-|TRBJ2-7|TRBV9
CASSVAPGAYEQYF
TGTGCCAGCAGCGTAGCTCCAGGGGCCTACGAGCAGTACTTC